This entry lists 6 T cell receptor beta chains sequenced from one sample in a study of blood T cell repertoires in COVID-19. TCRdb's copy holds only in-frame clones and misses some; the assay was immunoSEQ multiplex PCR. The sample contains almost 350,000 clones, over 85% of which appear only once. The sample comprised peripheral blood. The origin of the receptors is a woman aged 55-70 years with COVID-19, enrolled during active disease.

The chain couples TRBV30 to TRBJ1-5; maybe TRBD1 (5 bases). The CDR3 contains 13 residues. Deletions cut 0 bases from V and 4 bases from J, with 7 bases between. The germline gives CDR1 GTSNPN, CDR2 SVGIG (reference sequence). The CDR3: CAWSVQENQPQHF. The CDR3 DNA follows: TGTGCCTGGAGTGTACAGGAAAATCAGCCCCAGCATTTT.

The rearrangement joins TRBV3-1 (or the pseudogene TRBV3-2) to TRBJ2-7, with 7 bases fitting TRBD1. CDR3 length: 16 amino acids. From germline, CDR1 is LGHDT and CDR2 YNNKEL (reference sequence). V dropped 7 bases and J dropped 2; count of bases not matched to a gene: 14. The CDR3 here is CASTHSDRMSTYEQYF. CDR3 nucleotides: TGTGCCAGCACCCATTCGGACAGGATGTCCACCTACGAGCAGTACTTC.

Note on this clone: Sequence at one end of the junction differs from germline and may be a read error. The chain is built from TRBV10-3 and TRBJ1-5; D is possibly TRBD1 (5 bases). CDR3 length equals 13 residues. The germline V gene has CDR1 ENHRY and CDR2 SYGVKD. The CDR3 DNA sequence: TGTGCCATCAGCCGCGACGGGGGTCAGCCTCAGCATTTT. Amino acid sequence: CAISRDGGQPQHF.

For the CDR3, the DNA is TGTGCCAGCAGCTTGGCAGAGGCTCATGGCTACACCTTC. This translates into CASSLAEAHGYTF. The rearrangement joins TRBV7-9 to TRBJ1-2; D call uncertain. Germline CDR1 is SEHNR and CDR2 is FQNEAQ (reference sequence). Trimming pared 3 bases from V and 6 bases from J, leaving 11 bases between. The CDR3 is made up of 13 amino acids.

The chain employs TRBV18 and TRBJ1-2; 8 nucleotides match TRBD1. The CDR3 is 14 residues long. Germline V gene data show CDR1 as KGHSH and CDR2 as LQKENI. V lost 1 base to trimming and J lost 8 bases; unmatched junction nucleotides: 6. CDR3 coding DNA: TGTGCCAGCTCACCACTGGACAGGGTGGGCGGCTACACCTTC. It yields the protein CASSPLDRVGGYTF.

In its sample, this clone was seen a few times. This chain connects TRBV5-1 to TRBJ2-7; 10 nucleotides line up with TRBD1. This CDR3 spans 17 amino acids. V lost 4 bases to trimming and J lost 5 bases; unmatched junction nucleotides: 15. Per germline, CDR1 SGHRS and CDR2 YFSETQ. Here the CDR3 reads CASSTGPWTGGVDEQYF. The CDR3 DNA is TGCGCCAGCAGCACAGGCCCTTGGACAGGGGGTGTAGACGAGCAGTACTTC.